This T cell receptor (beta chain) appears in the sequencing data of a study of siplizumab effects on memory and regulatory T cells. The CDR3 spans 12 residues. Trimming shortened V by 11 bases and J by 2 bases, and 12 bases separated the two germline ends. Germline CDR1 is MNHEY and CDR2 is SVGAGI. A word on this clone: Its antigen is as yet unknown.

Findings of the study overall: Roughly 75-95% of dividing CD4+ or CD8+ clones were without an attributable naive or memory phenotype. In unstimulated cells, naive T cells appeared more diverse than memory T cells and seemed major alloresponse contributors. Researchers could map only a minor fraction of alloreactive clones to unstimulated subsets.

The data were produced by immunoSEQ multiplex PCR, yet TCRdb's version contains in-frame clones alone and is incomplete. The table shows about 52,000 clones, with nearly 98% occurring only once. The rearrangement joins TRBV6-5 to TRBJ1-2; D unresolved. Source material: naive CD4+ T cells sorted from blood. This TCR came from a human donor in good health. The DNA for the CDR3 is TGTGCCTCCGGCTCACAGAACTATGGCTACACCTTC. It encodes CASGSQNYGYTF.